The next 24 T cell receptor beta chains were all read from a single sample in a study of blood T cell repertoires in COVID-19. Libraries were prepared by immunoSEQ multiplex PCR; TCRdb keeps only in-frame clonotypes and omits some of them. The sample has some 160,000 clones; around 83% are singletons. Sequenced: peripheral blood. These receptors all come from a human donor in a cohort sampled during active COVID-19.

The rearrangement uses TRBV6-2 or TRBV6-3 and TRBJ2-1; 7 nucleotides agree with TRBD2. Per the germline V gene, CDR1 is MNHEY and CDR2 is SVGEGT. Trimming at V came to 0 bases and at J to 3 bases, leaving 8 bases not matched to a gene. The CDR3 runs 17 residues. CDR3: CASSYSPPSGVYNEQFF. CDR3 nucleotide sequence: TGTGCCAGCAGTTACTCCCCGCCTAGCGGAGTCTACAATGAGCAGTTCTTC.

This clone has a handful of counts. The chain carries TRBV7-3 and TRBJ2-7; 9 nucleotides agree with TRBD1. J gave up 3 bases and V 4 bases, and 4 bases lay outside the gene matches. The CDR3 totals 14 residues. CDR1 SGHTA and CDR2 FQGTGA come from the germline V gene. CDR3 amino acids: CASSYQGQGYEQYF. CDR3 DNA sequence: TGTGCCAGCAGCTACCAGGGACAGGGCTACGAGCAGTACTTC.

The chain recombines TRBV27 with TRBJ2-1; D not certain. Germline V gene sequence: CDR1 MNHEY, CDR2 SMNVEV (reference sequence). V was shortened by 11 bases and J by 7 bases, with 15 bases between the two germline ends. CDR3 length: 12 amino acids. CDR3 loop: CASKRGENEQFF. The CDR3 DNA reads TGTGCCTCTAAAAGAGGCGAAAATGAGCAGTTCTTC.

This clone was picked up a small number of times. The chain recombines TRBV6-5 with TRBJ2-2; TRBD1 might be the D (7 bases). The CDR3 contains 15 residues. The V gene's germline CDR1 is MNHEY and CDR2 SVGAGI. Deletions cut 6 bases from V and 8 bases from J, with 19 bases between. The CDR3 loop is CASRPGGGGVGELFF. The CDR3 DNA is TGTGCCAGCAGGCCAGGAGGAGGGGGCGTGGGGGAGCTGTTTTTT.

The chain joins TRBV3-1 (or the pseudogene TRBV3-2) to TRBJ2-7, with D perhaps TRBD2 (5 bases). Germline-derived CDR1 and CDR2 are LGHDT and YNNKEL (reference sequence). There are 14 residues in the CDR3. The V end was cut by 4 bases, the J end by 1 base, with 11 bases between. The CDR3 spells CASSPHEGSYEQYF. CDR3 bases: TGTGCCAGCAGCCCCCATGAGGGATCCTACGAGCAGTACTTC.

The chain links TRBV4-2 to TRBJ1-5, with a tentative D call TRBD1 (5 bases). The V end lost 0 bases, the J end lost 4 bases, and 10 bases lay between the germline ends. This CDR3 contains 15 residues. Germline assignment: CDR1 LGHNA and CDR2 YNFKEQ. DNA of the CDR3: TGTGCCAGCAGCCAAGAATTGGCAGGGAATCAGCCCCAGCATTTT. This codes for CASSQELAGNQPQHF.

The chain recombines TRBV9 with TRBJ2-7, with 11 bases fitting TRBD2. Germline V gives CDR1 SGDLS, CDR2 YYNGEE. V gave up 10 bases and J gave up 0 bases; unmatched junction bases: 15. The CDR3 is made up of 17 amino acids. CDR3 DNA sequence: TGTGCCCCCCCCCGGTGGGAGACTAGCGGGGTCTCCTACGAGCAGTACTTC. It translates to CAPPRWETSGVSYEQYF.

This chain joins TRBV7-3 and TRBJ2-1; 12 bases are a match to TRBD2. The CDR3 sequence is 16 residues long. Germline CDR1 is SGHTA and CDR2 is FQGTGA. J lost 4 bases, V lost 1 base, and 2 bases had no gene match. Here the CDR3 DNA reads TGTGCCAGCAGCTTAAGAGGACTAGCGGGATACAATGAGCAGTTCTTC. This gives the protein CASSLRGLAGYNEQFF.

This clone was seen once. The chain employs TRBV3-1 (or the pseudogene TRBV3-2) and TRBJ2-7, with 8 bases that match TRBD2. V was pared by 5 bases and J by 2 bases, with 5 bases of the junction left unmatched. Germline V lookup: CDR1 LGHDT, CDR2 YNNKEL (reference sequence). This CDR3 spans 14 amino acids. CDR3 residues: CASSALAGTYEQYF. In DNA form, the CDR3 reads TGTGCCAGCAGCGCCTTAGCGGGAACCTACGAGCAGTACTTC.

The chain recombines TRBV7-2 with TRBJ1-2; 7 positions agree with TRBD1. V was clipped by 1 base and J by 4 bases; unmatched bases: 3. The germline CDR1 and CDR2 sequences are SGHTA and FQGNSA. The CDR3 length is 14 residues. The CDR3 loop is CASSLGQGLYGYTF. CDR3 coding DNA: TGTGCCAGCAGCTTAGGACAGGGACTCTATGGCTACACCTTC. Looking up the rest from reference TRBV7-2 and TRBJ1-2 gives the full variable domain: GAGVSQSPSNKVTEKGKDVELRCDPISGHTALYWYRQSLGQGLEFLIYFQGNSAPDKSGLPSDRFSAERTGGSVSTLTIQRTQQEDSAVYLCASSLGQGLYGYTFGSGTRLTVV.

The rearrangement uses TRBV10-3 and TRBJ1-2; tentatively, D is TRBD1 (5 bases). The ends were cut back, 6 bases at V and 3 bases at J, with 14 bases in the middle. CDR3 length: 14 amino acids. The germline V gene has CDR1 ENHRY and CDR2 SYGVKD. The CDR3 nucleotides read TGTGCCATCAGCGACCGGGGGACTGACTATGGCTACACCTTC. Translating it yields CAISDRGTDYGYTF.

This clone was seen only once. The chain recombines TRBV7-6 with TRBJ1-1; D gene uncertain. The CDR3 has 15 residues. Germline-derived CDR1 and CDR2 are SGHVS and FNYEAQ. With 0 bases removed from V and 2 bases from J, the gap between germline ends came to 10 bases. The CDR3 nucleotides are TGTGCCAGCAGCTTAGCGCTGGGAGTAAACACTGAAGCTTTCTTT. This codes for CASSLALGVNTEAFF.

This sequence joins TRBV7-9 and TRBJ1-1, with D perhaps matching TRBD1 (5 bases). Germline assignment: CDR1 SEHNR and CDR2 FQNEAQ (reference sequence). V lost 1 base and J lost 1, with 10 bases in between. The CDR3 length is 15 residues. DNA of the CDR3: TGTGCCAGCAGCTTAGATCAGGGATGGAACACTGAAGCTTTCTTT. Protein product: CASSLDQGWNTEAFF.

The chain couples TRBV28 to TRBJ2-1, with 11 nucleotides matching TRBD2. The CDR3 extends over 16 amino acids. CDR1 is MDHEN, CDR2 SYDVKM, per germline. V was clipped by 7 bases and J by 7 bases; unmatched bases: 12. This chain's CDR3 is CASTLGLAGGRNEQFF. CDR3 nucleotides: TGTGCCAGCACCCTGGGGCTAGCGGGAGGTCGGAATGAGCAGTTCTTC.

The J gene is TRBJ1-3, the V gene TRBV7-9; 7 positions match TRBD1. CDR3 length equals 16 residues. J gave up 0 bases and V 4 bases, and 6 bases lay outside the gene matches. The V gene's germline CDR1 is SEHNR and CDR2 FQNEAQ (reference sequence). The CDR3 DNA is TGTGCCAGCAGCTCGCAAAACAGGGGCTCTGGAAACACCATATATTTT. It codes for CASSSQNRGSGNTIYF.

V is TRBV24-1 and J is TRBJ2-2; 7 positions match TRBD1. The CDR3 sequence is 15 residues long. The germline gives CDR1 KGHDR, CDR2 SFDVKD. V lost 4 bases, J lost 7 bases, and 8 bases stayed unmatched. CDR3 bases: TGTGCCACCAGTGAGACAGGGCGAGGGTACGGGGAGCTGTTTTTT. It yields the protein CATSETGRGYGELFF.

V and J are TRBV6-5 and TRBJ2-7, with a weak D call TRBD1 (6 bases). Trimming took 7 bases from V and 2 from J, leaving 18 bases between them. The germline V gene encodes CDR1 MNHEY and CDR2 SVGAGI. The CDR3 contains 15 residues. CDR3 region: CASNPGTSWTYEQYF. CDR3 in DNA: TGTGCCAGCAACCCCGGGACAAGTTGGACCTACGAGCAGTACTTC.

A single count supports this clone. The rearrangement links TRBV28 to TRBJ1-5; no reliable D call. This CDR3 has 14 amino acids. In germline, CDR1 is MDHEN, CDR2 SYDVKM. Trimming removed 4 bases from V and 5 bases from J, with 12 bases in between. CDR3 in DNA: TGTGCCAGCAGTTGGGGAGGAGAGTATCAGCCCCAGCATTTT. Translating gives CASSWGGEYQPQHF. Full variable domain (rest looked up from reference TRBV28 and TRBJ1-5): DVKVTQSSRYLVKRTGEKVFLECVQDMDHENMFWYRQDPGLGLRLIYFSYDVKMKEKGDIPEGYSVSREKKERFSLILESASTNQTSMYLCASSWGGEYQPQHFGDGTRLSIL.

The J gene is TRBJ2-2, the V gene TRBV4-3; D perhaps matches TRBD1 (6 bases). V was pared by 2 bases and J by 1 base, with 11 bases between. Looked up from germline, CDR1 is LGHNA and CDR2 is YSLEER. This CDR3 comprises 16 residues. CDR3: CASSQQGLMNTGELFF. The CDR3 coding sequence is TGCGCCAGCAGCCAACAGGGGCTGATGAACACCGGGGAGCTGTTTTTT.

The chain is built from TRBV10-3 and TRBJ2-7; 8 bases agree with TRBD2. The CDR3 is 15 residues long. Germline V gene data show CDR1 as ENHRY and CDR2 as SYGVKD. J was trimmed by 5 bases and V by 5 bases; bases with no gene match: 11. In DNA, the CDR3 is TGTGCCATCAGTTTCACTAGCGGCAGTCGCCACGAGCAGTACTTC. Translated: CAISFTSGSRHEQYF.

This clone was seen only a few times. The genes are TRBV3-1 (or the pseudogene TRBV3-2) and TRBJ1-4; D may be TRBD1 (6 bases). The CDR3 totals 15 residues. The ends were cut back, 4 bases at V and 4 bases at J, with 13 bases in the middle. Germline V lookup: CDR1 LGHDT, CDR2 YNNKEL (reference sequence). The DNA of the CDR3 is TGTGCCAGCAGCCGCGTGACAGGCCTTAATGAAAAACTGTTTTTT. This encodes CASSRVTGLNEKLFF.

The chain carries TRBV28 and TRBJ2-5; 7 bases fit TRBD2. The germline CDR1 and CDR2 sequences are MDHEN and SYDVKM. The CDR3 is 15 residues long. The V and J ends lost 5 bases and 5 bases, in that order; junction bases with no gene match: 11. CDR3 loop: CASSPTWQAGETQYF. DNA for the CDR3: TGTGCCAGCAGTCCCACGTGGCAAGCGGGGGAGACCCAGTACTTC.

The CDR3 DNA reads TGTGCCAGCAGCTTAACCGGCGGGAGGGAGGGAGAGACCCAGTACTTC. Translating it yields CASSLTGGREGETQYF. This rearrangement joins TRBV7-3 to TRBJ2-5; TRBD2 matches 9 bases. Germline-derived CDR1 and CDR2 are SGHTA and FQGTGA. The CDR3 length is 16 residues. The J segment lost 4 bases and the V segment lost 0 bases, leaving 6 bases of the junction unmatched.

The V gene is TRBV6-6, the J gene TRBJ1-5; 7 nucleotides align to TRBD1. Per germline, CDR1 MNHNY and CDR2 SVGAGI (reference sequence). The CDR3 runs 15 residues. V dropped 4 bases and J dropped 2; count of bases not matched to a gene: 5. Written as DNA, the CDR3 is TGTGCCAGCAGTTGGCCTGGACAGGGCAATCAGCCCCAGCATTTT. It specifies CASSWPGQGNQPQHF.